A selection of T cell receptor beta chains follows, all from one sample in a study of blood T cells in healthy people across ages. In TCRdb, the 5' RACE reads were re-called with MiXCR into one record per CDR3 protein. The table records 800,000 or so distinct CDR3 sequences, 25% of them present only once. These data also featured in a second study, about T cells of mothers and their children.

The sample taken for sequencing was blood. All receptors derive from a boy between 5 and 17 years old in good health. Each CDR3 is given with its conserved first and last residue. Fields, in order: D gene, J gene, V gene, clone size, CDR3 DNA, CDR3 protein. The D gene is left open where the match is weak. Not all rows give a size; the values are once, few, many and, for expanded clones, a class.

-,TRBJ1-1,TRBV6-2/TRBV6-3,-,TGTGCCAGCAGTTTTTACCTCGGGTCCAGCGGGACTGAAGTCTTCTTT,CASSFYLGSSGTEVFF
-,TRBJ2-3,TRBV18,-,TGTGCCAGCTCACCAATTCGCAGCACAGATACGCAGTATTTT,CASSPIRSTDTQYF
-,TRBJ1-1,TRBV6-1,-,TGTGCCAGCAAGGATTCAGGGATCACTGAAGCTTTCTTT,CASKDSGITEAFF
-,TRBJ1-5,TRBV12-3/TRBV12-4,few,TGTGCCAGCAGTTTCGGACTCAATTCCCAGCCCCAGCATTTT,CASSFGLNSQPQHF
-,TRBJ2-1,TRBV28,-,TGTGCCAGCAGTTTAGAAGACAGAATATACAATGAGCAGTTCTTC,CASSLEDRIYNEQFF
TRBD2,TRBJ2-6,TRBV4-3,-,TGCGCCAGCAGCCAAGCTAGCGGGGGGCCCATGATTTCTGGGGCCAACGTCCTGACTTTC,CASSQASGGPMISGANVLTF
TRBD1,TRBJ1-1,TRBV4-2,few,TGTGCCAGCAGCGTAAGGGACAGATCGACCACTGAAGCTTTCTTT,CASSVRDRSTTEAFF
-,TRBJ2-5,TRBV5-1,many,TGCGCCAGCAGCTTGGATTCGGGACGGCAAGAGACCCAGTACTTC,CASSLDSGRQETQYF
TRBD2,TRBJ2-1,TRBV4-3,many,TGCGCCAGCAGCCAAGATGGGGGGCTAGCGGGAGGGTACGGTGAGCAGTTCTTC,CASSQDGGLAGGYGEQFF
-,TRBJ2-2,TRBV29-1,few,TGCAGCGTTGGAAGCTACCTCAACACCGGGGAGCTGTTTTTT,CSVGSYLNTGELFF
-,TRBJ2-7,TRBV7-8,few,TGTGCCAGCAGCTTAACAAATGGAAACGTATACGAGCAGTACTTC,CASSLTNGNVYEQYF
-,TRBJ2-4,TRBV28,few,TGTGCCAGCAGTTTATGGGGGGACGGTGCCAAAAACATTCAGTACTTC,CASSLWGDGAKNIQYF
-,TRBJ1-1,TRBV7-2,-,TGTGCCAGCAGCTTAATGAGGGACACTGAAGCTTTCTTT,CASSLMRDTEAFF
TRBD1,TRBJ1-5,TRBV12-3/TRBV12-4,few,TGTGCCAGCAGTTTAGTAGACAGGGGGTATCAGCCCCAGCATTTT,CASSLVDRGYQPQHF
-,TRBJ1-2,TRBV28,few,TGTGCCAGCAGTTTAAGGGGGTATGGCTATGGCTACACCTTC,CASSLRGYGYGYTF
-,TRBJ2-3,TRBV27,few,TGTGCCAGCAGTTTTGTACAGCATAGCACAGATACGCAGTATTTT,CASSFVQHSTDTQYF
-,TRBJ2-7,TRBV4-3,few,TGCGCCAGCAGCCAGGATAGGACGGGCTACGAGCAGTACTTC,CASSQDRTGYEQYF
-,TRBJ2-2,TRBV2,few,TGTGCCAGCAGTCTAACTAGCATAACCGGGGAGCTGTTTTTT,CASSLTSITGELFF
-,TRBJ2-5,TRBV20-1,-,TGCAGTGCGGCGCGGGGGCTCCAAGAGACCCAGTACTTC,CSAARGLQETQYF
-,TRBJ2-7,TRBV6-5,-,TGTGCCAGCAGTTACTCCCGGGACCTAAAAATCTACGAGCAGTACTTC,CASSYSRDLKIYEQYF
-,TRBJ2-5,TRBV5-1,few,TGCGCCAGCAGCTTAGGGGGGCGGAGTTCCCAAGAGACCCAGTACTTC,CASSLGGRSSQETQYF
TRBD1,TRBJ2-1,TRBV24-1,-,TGTGCCACCTGGCGGGTGTGCCAGGGGGCAGGCAATGAGCAGTTCTTC,CATWRVCQGAGNEQFF
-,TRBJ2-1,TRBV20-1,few,TGCAGTGCTAGAGATCCCCGGCGGGGGCAATCCTACAATGAGCAGTTCTTC,CSARDPRRGQSYNEQFF
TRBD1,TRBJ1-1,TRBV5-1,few,TGCGCCAGCAGCCGCGGGACAGGGAACACTGAAGCTTTCTTT,CASSRGTGNTEAFF
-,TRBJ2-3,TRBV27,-,TGTGCCAGCAGTCCCCAGGGGGGCCTCTTTCTGGATACGCAGTATTTT,CASSPQGGLFLDTQYF
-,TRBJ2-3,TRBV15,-,TGTGCCACCAGCAGAGATTGGTACTCCCCTAGCACAGATACGCAGTATTTT,CATSRDWYSPSTDTQYF
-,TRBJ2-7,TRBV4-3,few,TGCGCCAGCAGCCAAGATTGGAGTGGCTGGGACTCCTACGAGCAGTACTTC,CASSQDWSGWDSYEQYF
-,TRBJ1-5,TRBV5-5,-,TGTGCCAGCAGCGCGGAGGTAGGGGAGGGACAGCCCCAGCATTTT,CASSAEVGEGQPQHF
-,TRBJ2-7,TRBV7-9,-,TGTGCCAGCAGCTCTCACACGGCCAGGGTTTCCTACGAGCAGTACTTC,CASSSHTARVSYEQYF
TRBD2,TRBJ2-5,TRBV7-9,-,TGTGCCAGCAGCCTGCTCCTAGCGGGAGAAGAGACCCAGTACTTC,CASSLLLAGEETQYF
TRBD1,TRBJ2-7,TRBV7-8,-,TGTGCCAGCAGCTACGAACCGGGACAGTCCTACGAGCAGTACTTC,CASSYEPGQSYEQYF
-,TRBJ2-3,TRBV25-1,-,TGTGCCAGCAGTGAATTAGGCCGCACAGATACGCAGTATTTT,CASSELGRTDTQYF
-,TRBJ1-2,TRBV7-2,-,TGTGCCAGCAGCCCCCCCCCGCAGGGTTTGTATGGCTACACCTTC,CASSPPPQGLYGYTF
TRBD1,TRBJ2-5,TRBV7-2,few,TGTGCCAGCAGCCAGACAGGGGGCGGAGAGACCCAGTACTTC,CASSQTGGGETQYF
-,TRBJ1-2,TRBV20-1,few,TGCAGTGCTACCGACAGCTATGGCTACACCTTC,CSATDSYGYTF
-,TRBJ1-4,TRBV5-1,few,TGCGCCAGCAGCGGGCAGGTTGGGGGCGTTGACGAAAAACTGTTTTTT,CASSGQVGGVDEKLFF
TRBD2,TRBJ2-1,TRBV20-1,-,TGCAGTGCTAGAACTAGCGGGAGATTAGGTATCGATGAGCAGTTCTTC,CSARTSGRLGIDEQFF
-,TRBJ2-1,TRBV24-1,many,TGTGCCACCAGTGTGGCTGGGAAGGGGACCTACAATGAGCAGTTCTTC,CATSVAGKGTYNEQFF
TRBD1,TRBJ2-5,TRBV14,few,TGTGCCAGCAGCTACCAACAGGGGTACCAAGAGACCCAGTACTTC,CASSYQQGYQETQYF
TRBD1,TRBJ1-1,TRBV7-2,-,TGTGCCAGCAGCAGGAGGGGGCAGGGGAACACTGAAGCTTTCTTT,CASSRRGQGNTEAFF
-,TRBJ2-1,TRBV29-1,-,TGCAGCGTTCCCCGGGCGTCTGATGAGCAGTTCTTC,CSVPRASDEQFF
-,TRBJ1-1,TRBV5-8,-,TGTGCCAGCAGCTTGGCTTCATGGGAGCCGGGTGAAGCTTTCTTT,CASSLASWEPGEAFF
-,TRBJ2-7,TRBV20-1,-,TGCAGTGCTCTGGACACGAGCTCCTACGAGCAGTACTTC,CSALDTSSYEQYF
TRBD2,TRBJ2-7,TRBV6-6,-,TGTGCCAGCAGACAGACTAGCGGGAGAGTCTACGAGCAGTACTTC,CASRQTSGRVYEQYF